What follows are 7 T cell receptor beta chains derived from one specimen sequenced in a study of cytomegalovirus exposure and HLA in healthy donors. Use of 60 Vbeta and 13 Jbeta primers characterized the PCR. Here immunoSEQ multiplex PCR was the method, and the copy in TCRdb shows in-frame clones only, minus some. The sample table includes tens of thousands of clones. Sequencing was carried out using PBMCs. These receptor sequences come from a man aged 25-45 years in good health and CMV-seropositive.

A remark on this clone: Other DNA sequences within the sample encode an identical CDR3. This chain uses TRBV30 with TRBJ1-1, with TRBD1 as a possible D gene (6 bases). With 5 bases removed from V and 6 bases from J, the gap between germline ends came to 25 bases. Per the germline V gene, CDR1 is GTSNPN and CDR2 is SVGIG (reference sequence). The CDR3 has 16 residues. The CDR3 sequence: CAWSLRLPRGAAEAFF. In nucleotides, the CDR3 is TGTGCCTGGTCCCTCCGCCTTCCACGGGGGGCAGCTGAAGCTTTCTTT.

This chain links TRBV28 with TRBJ2-5, with 7 bases fitting TRBD1. The V gene end was trimmed by 3 bases and the J gene end by 2 bases; junction bases not matched to a gene: 9. Germline CDR1 reads MDHEN; CDR2 reads SYDVKM. This CDR3 contains 16 residues. This chain's CDR3 is CASSFLGDRLQETQYF. The CDR3 DNA is TGTGCCAGCAGTTTCCTGGGGGACAGATTACAAGAGACCCAGTACTTC. Variable domain in full (rest from reference TRBV28 and TRBJ2-5): DVKVTQSSRYLVKRTGEKVFLECVQDMDHENMFWYRQDPGLGLRLIYFSYDVKMKEKGDIPEGYSVSREKKERFSLILESASTNQTSMYLCASSFLGDRLQETQYFGPGTRLLVL.

To note about this clone: At one end the junction does not follow the germline gene, possibly because of a read error. V is TRBV7-7 and J is TRBJ2-1, with 9 bases matching TRBD1. There are 14 residues in the CDR3. Germline V gene sequence: CDR1 SSHAT, CDR2 FNYEAQ (reference sequence). The DNA for the CDR3 is TGTGCTAGCAGTTCGGGACAGGGTTTGGATGAGCAGTTCTTC. Protein product: CASSSGQGLDEQFF.

To note about this clone: One end of the junction is discordant with germline, which a read error may explain. The genes are TRBV6-1 and TRBJ2-7; D is uncertain. The CDR3 is 15 residues long. Germline V gene sequence: CDR1 MNHNS, CDR2 SASEGT. CDR3 DNA: TGTGCCAGCAGTAGCCTAAACACACTACGCTACGAGCAGTGCTTC. It specifies CASSSLNTLRYEQCF.

The gene calls are TRBV7-9 and TRBJ2-5; 8 nucleotides line up with TRBD2. The CDR3 loop spans 14 amino acids. V shed 10 bases, J shed 2 bases, and the junction held 9 bases outside the gene matches. Germline CDR1 reads SEHNR; CDR2 reads FQNEAQ (reference sequence). The chain's CDR3 is CAIRLASKQETQYF. The CDR3 bases are TGTGCCATCAGACTAGCGTCTAAACAAGAGACCCAGTACTTC.

This rearrangement joins TRBV7-9 to TRBJ1-1, with D possibly TRBD1 on 5 matching bases. V was cut by 2 bases and J by 4 bases, with 8 bases left in between. The CDR3 is 13 amino acids. Germline V gene sequence: CDR1 SEHNR, CDR2 FQNEAQ (reference sequence). CDR3 region: CASSLLGVTEAFF. DNA of the CDR3: TGTGCCAGCAGCTTATTAGGGGTCACTGAAGCTTTCTTT.

The chain links TRBV4-1 to TRBJ1-6; the D gene is possibly TRBD1 (6 bases). The germline CDR1 and CDR2 sequences are MGHRA and YSYEKL. The ends were cut back, 0 bases at V and 1 base at J, with 10 bases in the middle. The CDR3 covers 17 residues. The CDR3 DNA sequence: TGCGCCAGCAGCCAAGATTCTACAGGGTCCTATAATTCACCCCTCCACTTT. Its protein is CASSQDSTGSYNSPLHF.